The T cell receptor (beta chain) described here comes from a study of T cells in Graves' hyperthyroidism and ophthalmopathy. About the research overall: The initial diagnosis was the point when peripheral blood was collected, ahead of any treatment.

What was amplified from RNA transcripts were TCR beta CDR3 regions. First-round RT-PCR targeting the TCR CDR3 was performed with the HTBI primer set. TCRdb re-called the multiplex PCR reads through MiXCR, storing one row per CDR3 protein. The table includes roughly 800,000 distinct CDR3 sequences, 35% to 40% detected once. This clonotype was seen a single time. The antigen is unknown. A much larger clonotype is one base distant, so this may be a read error. Regarding the study as a whole: Ophthalmopathy prediction by the model preceded onset by a median about 6.8 months.

Germline V gene sequence: CDR1 DFQATT, CDR2 SNEGSKA (reference sequence). The CDR3 sequence is 11 residues long. V lost 8 bases and J lost 4; bases outside the gene matches: 4. The clonotype originates from a man between 18 and 29 years old with Graves' hyperthyroidism. The sample taken for sequencing was blood. The J gene is TRBJ1-2, the V gene TRBV20-1, with TRBD1 matching over 7 bases. The CDR3 DNA follows: TGCAGTTTCGACAGGGCCTATGGCTACACCTTC. Amino acid sequence: CSFDRAYGYTF.